Each of the 20 T cell receptor beta chains below was sequenced from the same sample in a study of T cells in Graves' hyperthyroidism and ophthalmopathy. There were TCR beta CDR3 regions amplified from RNA transcripts. When the TCR CDR3 underwent first-round RT-PCR, the HTBI primer set was used. Each CDR3 protein gets one entry after TCRdb re-called the multiplex PCR reads with MiXCR. This table has about 290,000 distinct CDR3 sequences, approximately 15% appearing once. Sequenced material: blood. These TCRs come from a woman between 35 and 50 years old with Graves' hyperthyroidism.

The V gene is TRBV6-4, the J gene TRBJ2-3; 11 bases are a match to TRBD2. CDR3 length: 15 residues. The germline gives CDR1 MRHNA, CDR2 SNTAGT. J gave up 2 bases and V 5 bases, and 3 bases lay outside the gene matches. CDR3 residues: CASSPTSGNTDTQYF. For the CDR3, the DNA is TGTGCCAGCAGTCCGACTAGCGGGAACACAGATACGCAGTATTTT.

The table lists this clonotype with a few counts. The genes are TRBV19 and TRBJ2-6; 7 bases align to TRBD1. The CDR3 is 16 amino acids. V dropped 3 bases and J dropped 4; count of bases not matched to a gene: 6. Per the germline V gene, CDR1 is LNHDA and CDR2 is SQIVND (reference sequence). The CDR3 protein is CASSIGQVMGANVLTF. In DNA form, the CDR3 reads TGTGCCAGTAGTATCGGACAGGTGATGGGGGCCAACGTCCTGACTTTC.

This clonotype has a count of ten or more. The chain uses TRBV12-3 or TRBV12-4 and TRBJ1-4, with D possibly matching TRBD1 (5 bases). V was cut by 1 base and J by 3 bases, with 27 bases left in between. This CDR3 comprises 21 residues. CDR3 in DNA: TGTGCCAGCAGTTTAGAGTTGGGAGCGGGGGATAAAATGGGGGCTAATGAAAAACTGTTTTTT. Protein product: CASSLELGAGDKMGANEKLFF.

The rearrangement uses TRBV10-1 and TRBJ1-2; D possibly corresponds to TRBD1 (5 bases). Germline V gene sequence: CDR1 WNHNN, CDR2 SYGVQD (reference sequence). Between the trimmed V and J ends, which lost 8 bases and 4 bases, there was a span of 14 bases. The CDR3 runs 13 residues. In DNA form, the CDR3 reads TGCGCCAGCGGCTCAGAGACAGTCTATGGCTACACCTTC. Encoded protein: CASGSETVYGYTF.

There are many counts of this clonotype. The rearrangement uses TRBV7-8 and TRBJ1-1; no clear D gene. Between the trimmed V and J ends, which lost 1 base and 3 bases, there was a span of 6 bases. The germline V gene has CDR1 SGHVS and CDR2 FQNEAQ. This CDR3 comprises 13 residues. The CDR3 DNA reads as TGTGCCAGCAGCTTAGGTGTAGACACTGAAGCTTTCTTT. Its protein is CASSLGVDTEAFF.

This clonotype was observed many times. The chain employs TRBV2 and TRBJ1-4; unclear D gene. V dropped 8 bases and J dropped 4 bases, with 5 bases sitting between them. The CDR3 runs 11 residues. Germline CDR1 and CDR2: SNHLY and FYNNEI. CDR3 sequence reads: CASGGNEKLFF. The CDR3 bases are TGTGCCAGCGGAGGTAATGAAAAACTGTTTTTT. Full variable domain (rest looked up from reference TRBV2 and TRBJ1-4): EPEVTQTPSHQVTQMGQEVILRCVPISNHLYFYWYRQILGQKVEFLVSFYNNEISEKSEIFDDQFSVERPDGSNFTLKIRSTKLEDSAMYFCASGGNEKLFFGSGTQLSVL.

In its sample, this clonotype was seen many times. The chain uses TRBV3-1 and TRBJ1-4; TRBD1 matches at 7 bases. Germline lookup yields CDR1 LGHDT and CDR2 YNNKEL (reference sequence). The CDR3 length is 15 residues. Losses at the gene ends were 4 bases for V and 7 bases for J; bases not matched to a gene: 9. The CDR3 reads CASSPRQGQAEKLFF. Written as DNA, the CDR3 is TGTGCCAGCAGCCCGCGACAGGGTCAAGCTGAAAAACTGTTTTTT.

This clonotype was found many times. This sequence joins TRBV4-1 and TRBJ1-2; weak D call: TRBD1 (5 bases). The CDR3 has 13 residues. V was trimmed by 7 bases and J by 4 bases, leaving 13 bases between them. Germline CDR1 and CDR2: MGHRA and YSYEKL. CDR3 amino acids: CASTPGGSYGYTF. The CDR3 DNA is TGCGCCAGCACCCCGGGGGGGAGCTATGGCTACACCTTC.

This clonotype showed up many times. J is TRBJ2-3 and V is TRBV15; 9 bases are a match to TRBD1. Per the germline V gene, CDR1 is LNHNV and CDR2 is YYDKDF (reference sequence). The CDR3 consists of 15 residues. V shed 6 bases, J shed 2 bases, and the junction held 6 bases outside the gene matches. CDR3: CATRDRDRVTDTQYF. CDR3 sequence (DNA): TGTGCCACCAGGGACCGGGACAGGGTCACAGATACGCAGTATTTT.

The J gene is TRBJ1-6, the V gene TRBV28; a weak D match, TRBD1 (6 bases). Germline values: CDR1 MDHEN, CDR2 SYDVKM. The CDR3 sequence is 16 residues long. The V end was cut by 6 bases, the J end by 7 bases, with 19 bases between. The CDR3 DNA sequence: TGTGCCAGCAGCCCCGGGACACGGCAGGGAAATTCACCCCTCCACTTT. This translates into CASSPGTRQGNSPLHF.

The chain has TRBV24-1 and TRBJ1-5; no definite D call. This CDR3 has 14 amino acids. The V and J ends lost 7 bases and 4 bases respectively, with 13 bases between them. Germline CDR1 is KGHDR and CDR2 is SFDVKD. The CDR3 nucleotides read TGTGCCACCAGGGTCCATCTAGGGAATCAGCCCCAGCATTTT. Translated: CATRVHLGNQPQHF.

This clonotype came up many times. The V call is TRBV2, the J call TRBJ1-1; TRBD1 agrees at 10 bases. J was trimmed by 7 bases and V by 2 bases; bases with no gene match: 4. The germline V gene has CDR1 SNHLY and CDR2 FYNNEI. This CDR3 is 14 amino acids long. The CDR3 coding sequence is TGTGCCAGCAGTGAAACTGGGACAGGGGTTGAAGCTTTCTTT. Translated: CASSETGTGVEAFF. The full variable domain, with the rest looked up from reference TRBV2 and TRBJ1-1, is EPEVTQTPSHQVTQMGQEVILRCVPISNHLYFYWYRQILGQKVEFLVSFYNNEISEKSEIFDDQFSVERPDGSNFTLKIRSTKLEDSAMYFCASSETGTGVEAFFGQGTRLTVV.

This clonotype was seen ten or more times. V usage is TRBV3-1 and J usage is TRBJ1-5; weak D call: TRBD1 (5 bases). The ends were cut back, 9 bases at V and 1 base at J, with 31 bases in the middle. The CDR3 runs 20 residues. Germline CDR1 LGHDT, CDR2 YNNKEL (reference sequence). CDR3 residues: CARGNVSTDSLDMSNQPQHF. The DNA of the CDR3 is TGTGCCAGGGGTAACGTCTCGACAGACAGCCTCGACATGAGCAATCAGCCCCAGCATTTT.

The chain uses TRBV9 and TRBJ1-6; D unclear. This CDR3 has 13 amino acids. V was shortened by 5 bases and J by 8 bases, with 11 bases between the two germline ends. The germline gives CDR1 SGDLS, CDR2 YYNGEE. DNA for the CDR3: TGTGCCAGCAGTTCCGTCGGTGATTCACCCCTCCACTTT. It specifies CASSSVGDSPLHF.

Only a few counts were recorded for this clonotype. At one boundary the junction diverges from the germline segment, which might be a read error. The rearrangement joins TRBV3-1 to TRBJ1-3, with D maybe TRBD1 (6 bases). CDR3 size: 19 residues. Germline V lookup: CDR1 LGHDT, CDR2 YNNKEL (reference sequence). CDR3 residues: CASSQVDLSGVRSGNAIYF. As DNA, the CDR3 is TGTGCCAGCAGCCAAGTAGACCTCTCAGGGGTCCGCTCTGGAAACGCCATATATTTT.

The CDR3 reads CASKVRTPNTGELFF. Written as DNA, the CDR3 is TGCGCCAGCAAGGTTCGGACACCGAACACCGGGGAGCTGTTTTTT. The chain uses TRBV10-2 and TRBJ2-2; possibly TRBD1 for D (5 bases). The CDR3 totals 15 residues. Looked up from germline, CDR1 is WSHSY and CDR2 is SAAADI. The V and J ends lost 7 bases and 0 bases respectively, with 12 bases between them.

Many counts were recorded for this clonotype. The V gene is TRBV10-2, the J gene TRBJ2-2; 10 bases fit TRBD1. From germline, CDR1 is WSHSY and CDR2 SAAADI. CDR3 length equals 14 residues. Unmatched junction bases numbered 5, after V lost 9 bases and J lost 4 bases. CDR3 in amino acids: CASRQGAVTGELFF. The CDR3 DNA follows: TGCGCCAGTCGACAGGGGGCCGTCACCGGGGAGCTGTTTTTT.

The table lists this clonotype with many counts. The J gene is TRBJ2-3, the V gene TRBV28; unclear D gene. V gave up 2 bases and J gave up 8 bases, with 5 bases separating them. The CDR3 has 11 amino acids. Looked up from germline, CDR1 is MDHEN and CDR2 is SYDVKM. The CDR3 DNA sequence: TGTGCCAGCAGTTTAACTGGTACGCAGTATTTT. This gives the protein CASSLTGTQYF.

V gene TRBV15 combines with J gene TRBJ2-7, with 11 nucleotides matching TRBD1. V dropped 0 bases and J dropped 3; count of bases not matched to a gene: 4. CDR1 and CDR2 from the germline V gene are LNHNV and YYDKDF (reference sequence). This CDR3 has 16 amino acids. The CDR3 bases are TGTGCCACCAGCAGAGAGGGGGGGACAGGGGGCTACGAGCAGTACTTC. It encodes CATSREGGTGGYEQYF. Full variable domain (missing parts from reference TRBV15 and TRBJ2-7): DAMVIQNPRYQVTQFGKPVTLSCSQTLNHNVMYWYQQKSSQAPKLLFHYYDKDFNNEADTPDNFQSRRPNTSFCFLDIRSPGLGDTAMYLCATSREGGTGGYEQYFGPGTRLTVT.

This clonotype was observed many times. The V gene is TRBV3-1, the J gene TRBJ2-7, with 13 bases identical to TRBD2. V was clipped by 1 base and J by 6 bases; unmatched bases: 3. The CDR3 sequence is 15 residues long. The germline V gene has CDR1 LGHDT and CDR2 YNNKEL (reference sequence). The CDR3 coding sequence is TGTGCCAGCAGCCAAGGACTAGCGGGAGGAGCCGAGCAGTACTTC. The encoded protein is CASSQGLAGGAEQYF.